This TCR beta chain was identified during a study of identical twins. Turning to this clonotype: Its antigen is as yet unknown.

Study observations and caveats: Cord blood beta clonotypes that were abundant carried fewer insertions, and memory repertoires showed no such trend. Analyses of zero insertions could be partly confounded by invariant MAIT and iNKT cells.

TCRdb itself ran the 5' RACE reads through MiXCR, one entry per CDR3 protein. Altogether some 500,000 distinct CDR3 sequences are present, 13% to 15% being singletons, with the ten largest covering more than 0.5%. V dropped 6 bases and J dropped 0 bases, with 19 bases sitting between them. The CDR3 runs 16 residues. Germline lookup yields CDR1 DFQATT and CDR2 SNEGSKA (reference sequence). The same specimen was also included in a second study, on yellow fever vaccine responses in identical twins.

Sequencing was carried out using CD4+ T cells sorted from blood. The rearrangement joins TRBV20-1 to TRBJ2-3; D remains unclear. This clonotype was sampled from a woman under 30 in good health. As DNA, the CDR3 is TGCAGTGCCTTAGTCAGAAGCCGCCGTAGCACAGATACGCAGTATTTT. It encodes CSALVRSRRSTDTQYF.